This T cell receptor (beta chain) was obtained from a study of blood T cell repertoires in COVID-19. About the research overall: T cells, B-cell-depleted T cells, or PBMCs provided the cDNA or gDNA that served as material.

This table comes from immunoSEQ multiplex PCR, and its TCRdb copy is limited to in-frame clones, with some not included. The sample comprises under 450,000 clones, 87% of which are singletons, and 1.3% rests with the top ten. Adults between roughly 18 and 89 years of age took part from about two dozen US areas. Recovered Cohort 3 donors showed two negative PCRs, clearance, or symptom resolution. The length of the CDR3 is 15 residues. Germline CDR1 is LGHDT and CDR2 is YNNKEL (reference sequence). V shed 1 base and J 6 bases; nucleotides not matched to a gene: 5. V gene TRBV3-1 (or the pseudogene TRBV3-2) combines with J gene TRBJ2-3; 9 nucleotides align to TRBD1. The sequence was collected from a man younger than 45 who had recovered from COVID-19. The sample consisted of PBMCs or T cells enriched from blood (not recorded which). The CDR3 protein is CASSQAAGQGDTQYF. The CDR3 nucleotides read TGTGCCAGCAGCCAAGCCGCAGGACAGGGGGATACGCAGTATTTT.